This T cell receptor (beta chain) was identified during a study of cytomegalovirus exposure and HLA in healthy donors. In the PCR, 60 Vbeta and 13 Jbeta primers were used. Libraries were prepared by immunoSEQ multiplex PCR; TCRdb keeps only in-frame clonotypes and omits some of them. In the table there are about 110,000 clones, 65% to 80% of which are singletons. The V and J ends lost 0 bases and 8 bases, in that order; junction bases with no gene match: 3. CDR3 length: 14 residues. Germline CDR1 SGHAT, CDR2 FQNNGV. The sequence came from a male donor in good health and CMV-seropositive. The chain employs TRBV11-2 and TRBJ2-1; 8 positions agree with TRBD1. The sequenced sample consisted of PBMCs. The CDR3 spells CASSLDRGLDEQFF. CDR3 DNA sequence: TGTGCCAGCAGCTTAGACAGGGGGCTGGATGAGCAGTTCTTC.